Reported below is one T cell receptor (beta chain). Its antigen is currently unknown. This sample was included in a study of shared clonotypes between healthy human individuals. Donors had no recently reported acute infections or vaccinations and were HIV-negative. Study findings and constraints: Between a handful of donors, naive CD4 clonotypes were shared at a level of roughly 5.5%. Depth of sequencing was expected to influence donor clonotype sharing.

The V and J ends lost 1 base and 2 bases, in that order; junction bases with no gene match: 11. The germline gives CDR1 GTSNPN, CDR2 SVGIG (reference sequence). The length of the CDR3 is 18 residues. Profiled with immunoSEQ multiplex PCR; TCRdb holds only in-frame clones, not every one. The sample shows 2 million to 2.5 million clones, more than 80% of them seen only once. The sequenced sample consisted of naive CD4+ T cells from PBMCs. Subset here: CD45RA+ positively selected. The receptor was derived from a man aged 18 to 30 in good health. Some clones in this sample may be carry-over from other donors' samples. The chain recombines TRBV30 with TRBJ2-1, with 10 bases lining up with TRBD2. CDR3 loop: CAWSEWRTSGRPYNEQFF. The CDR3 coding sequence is TGTGCCTGGAGTGAATGGAGGACTAGCGGCCGTCCCTACAATGAGCAGTTCTTC. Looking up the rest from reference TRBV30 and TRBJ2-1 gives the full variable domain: SQTIHQWPATLVQPVGSPLSLECTVEGTSNPNLYWYRQAAGRGLQLLFYSVGIGQISSEVPQNLSASRPQDRQFILSSKKLLLSDSGFYLCAWSEWRTSGRPYNEQFFGPGTRLTVL.